Shown below are 12 T cell receptor beta chains from a single sample sequenced in a study of identical twins. TCRdb fed the 5' RACE reads into MiXCR, producing one record per CDR3 protein. The data contain just over 450,000 distinct CDR3 sequences, more than 13% of them singletons. The data were also submitted as part of a second study, on yellow fever vaccine responses in identical twins.

The sequencing input was CD4+ T cells sorted from blood. These receptors all come from a woman aged 18-29 years in good health.

This clonotype was observed a handful of times. The chain links TRBV7-9 to TRBJ2-1; 9 bases line up with TRBD1. CDR3 size: 15 residues. The V gene's germline CDR1 is SEHNR and CDR2 FQNEAQ (reference sequence). The J segment lost 9 bases and the V segment lost 5 bases, leaving 11 bases of the junction unmatched. The DNA of the CDR3 is TGTGCCAGCAGCGTCCCCGGGACAGGGTACGGTGAGCAGTTCTTC. This gives the protein CASSVPGTGYGEQFF.

This clonotype was counted only a few times. DNA for the CDR3: TGTGCCAGCATCGGACAGAGTCTATCTGAGACCTACGAGCAGTACTTC. Amino acids: CASIGQSLSETYEQYF. The rearrangement links TRBV2 to TRBJ2-7; D is possibly TRBD1 (6 bases). Deletions cut 7 bases from V and 2 bases from J, with 21 bases between. The CDR3 is 16 amino acids. Germline CDR1 and CDR2: SNHLY and FYNNEI.

The chain uses TRBV11-2 and TRBJ2-1; 8 bases map to TRBD1. The CDR3 runs 16 residues. Germline V gene sequence: CDR1 SGHAT, CDR2 FQNNGV. V shed 5 bases, J shed 0 bases, and the junction held 6 bases outside the gene matches. CDR3 DNA: TGTGCCAGCAGCCCTTGGACAGGGCTCTCCTACAATGAGCAGTTCTTC. Amino acid sequence: CASSPWTGLSYNEQFF.

This clonotype appeared a few times. The V call is TRBV28, the J call TRBJ2-7; D not resolved. The CDR3 loop spans 16 amino acids. CDR1 and CDR2 from the germline V gene are MDHEN and SYDVKM. V lost 4 bases and J 4 bases, leaving 20 bases between the germline ends. The CDR3 loop is CASSSPNLNLPYEQYF. The CDR3 nucleotides are TGTGCCAGCAGTTCCCCTAACTTGAACCTCCCGTACGAGCAGTACTTC.

The V and J genes are TRBV24-1 and TRBJ2-1; D gene uncertain. The CDR3 consists of 14 residues. Germline V gives CDR1 KGHDR, CDR2 SFDVKD. V was trimmed by 3 bases and J by 2 bases, leaving 7 bases between them. The CDR3 loop is CATSDIAAYNEQFF. The CDR3, as DNA: TGTGCCACCAGTGATATAGCCGCCTACAATGAGCAGTTCTTC.

V usage is TRBV6-6 and J usage is TRBJ2-5; weak D call: TRBD1 (5 bases). This CDR3 contains 13 residues. V lost 7 bases to trimming and J lost 4 bases, with 13 bases between them. CDR1 MNHNY and CDR2 SVGAGI come from the germline V gene (reference sequence). In DNA form, the CDR3 reads TGTGCCAGCACCGACGCAGGGCGAGAGACCCAGTACTTC. It codes for CASTDAGRETQYF.

The rearrangement joins TRBV20-1 to TRBJ2-7, with D tentatively TRBD2 (7 bases). The V end was cut by 8 bases, the J end by 0 bases, with 14 bases between. The germline V gene has CDR1 DFQATT and CDR2 SNEGSKA (reference sequence). The CDR3 has 13 residues. CDR3 region: CSYEAGASYEQYF. In DNA form, the CDR3 reads TGCAGTTACGAGGCGGGGGCCTCCTACGAGCAGTACTTC.

This clonotype was found a few times. The chain links TRBV6-1 to TRBJ2-1; no clear D gene. V lost 5 bases, J lost 10 bases, and 9 bases lay in between. CDR1 and CDR2 from the germline V gene are MNHNS and SASEGT. The CDR3 is made up of 11 amino acids. The CDR3 loop is CASSPRAEQFF. The DNA for the CDR3 is TGTGCCAGCAGTCCCCGGGCCGAGCAGTTCTTC.

This clonotype has only a few counts. The chain recombines TRBV4-1 with TRBJ2-5, with 7 bases fitting TRBD1. CDR3 length: 15 residues. V lost 4 bases and J lost 1; bases outside the gene matches: 6. Germline loops: CDR1 MGHRA, CDR2 YSYEKL. The CDR3 DNA sequence: TGCGCCAGCAGCCGAGACGGGACAGTCCAAGAGACCCAGTACTTC. This sequence encodes CASSRDGTVQETQYF.

The CDR3 loop is CAWSLGSGGADTQYF. The CDR3 DNA is TGTGCCTGGAGTCTTGGTAGCGGGGGGGCAGATACGCAGTATTTT. This rearrangement joins TRBV30 to TRBJ2-3, with TRBD2 matching 11 bases. The CDR3 extends over 15 amino acids. The ends lost 2 bases at V and 4 bases at J; junction bases unmatched: 5. CDR1 is GTSNPN and CDR2 is SVGIG in the germline V gene (reference sequence). Combining the CDR3 with reference TRBV30 and TRBJ2-3 gives the whole variable domain SQTIHQWPATLVQPVGSPLSLECTVEGTSNPNLYWYRQAAGRGLQLLFYSVGIGQISSEVPQNLSASRPQDRQFILSSKKLLLSDSGFYLCAWSLGSGGADTQYFGPGTRLTVL.

This clonotype was counted at least ten times. The V gene is TRBV7-3, the J gene TRBJ2-4; D is undetermined. Germline V gene data show CDR1 as SGHTA and CDR2 as FQGTGA. The CDR3 contains 15 residues. With 6 bases removed from V and 5 bases from J, the gap between germline ends came to 17 bases. The CDR3 sequence is CASSTYPGPENIQYF. The DNA for the CDR3 is TGTGCCAGCAGTACATACCCGGGTCCCGAAAACATTCAGTACTTC. Together with reference TRBV7-3 and TRBJ2-4, the CDR3 gives the full variable domain: GAGVSQTPSNKVTEKGKYVELRCDPISGHTALYWYRQSLGQGPEFLIYFQGTGAADDSGLPNDRFFAVRPEGSVSTLKIQRTERGDSAVYLCASSTYPGPENIQYFGAGTRLSVL.

This clonotype showed up just a few times. This rearrangement joins TRBV29-1 to TRBJ2-3, with 12 bases matching TRBD2. CDR3 length: 15 amino acids. V gave up 7 bases and J gave up 3 bases; unmatched junction bases: 8. Germline lookup yields CDR1 SQVTM and CDR2 ANQGSEA. The CDR3 DNA is TGCAGCGCCCGGACTAGCGGGACCATTACAGATACGCAGTATTTT. Protein: CSARTSGTITDTQYF.